One sample yielded the 15 T cell receptor beta chains listed below, sequenced in a study of beta chain features in type 1 diabetes. Reverse transcribing all isolated RNA meant expressed TCRB transcripts were sequenced. Clones were sequenced by immunoSEQ multiplex PCR, and TCRdb holds only the in-frame ones, with some missing. The sample includes around 340,000 clones, around 19% of them seen just once. The sequenced sample was naive CD4+ T cells from blood. These receptors all stem from a woman under 30 in good health.

This clone turned up a few times. This chain links TRBV25-1 with TRBJ2-1; TRBD1 aligns across 11 bases. The germline CDR1 and CDR2 sequences are MGHDK and SYGVNS. Trimming removed 3 bases from V and 5 bases from J; junction bases left unmatched: 3. CDR3 length: 15 amino acids. The CDR3 sequence: CASSDPGQGDNEQFF. The CDR3 DNA reads TGTGCCAGCAGTGATCCGGGACAGGGGGACAATGAGCAGTTCTTC.

The chain employs TRBV4-1 and TRBJ1-5, with 7 bases matching TRBD1. With 3 bases clipped from V and 0 bases from J, the junction kept 14 bases outside the gene matches. Germline V CDR1 and CDR2: MGHRA, YSYEKL. This CDR3 has 19 amino acids. The CDR3 loop reads CASSQKGGLGMYSNQPQHF. For the CDR3, the DNA is TGCGCCAGCAGCCAGAAAGGGGGCTTGGGAATGTATAGCAATCAGCCCCAGCATTTT.

The rearrangement links TRBV5-4 to TRBJ2-3; the D gene is possibly TRBD2 (5 bases). Looked up from germline, CDR1 is SGHNT and CDR2 is YYREEE (reference sequence). The CDR3 covers 15 residues. V was cut by 4 bases and J by 5 bases, with 17 bases left in between. The CDR3 loop reads CASSPPGSAGDTQYF. Written as DNA, the CDR3 is TGTGCCAGCAGCCCCCCGGGATCAGCTGGAGATACGCAGTATTTT.

This clone was found a few times. V and J are TRBV19 and TRBJ2-7; 8 positions agree with TRBD2. With V trimmed by 4 bases and J by 4 bases, 3 bases remained unmatched. CDR1 and CDR2 from the germline V gene are LNHDA and SQIVND (reference sequence). The CDR3 sequence is 13 residues long. CDR3 in DNA: TGTGCCAGTAGTACAAGCGGGGGTTACGAGCAGTACTTC. This sequence encodes CASSTSGGYEQYF.

V and J are TRBV19 and TRBJ2-3; the match to TRBD2 covers 9 bases. J was trimmed by 5 bases and V by 3 bases; bases with no gene match: 3. This CDR3 is 14 amino acids long. CDR1 is LNHDA and CDR2 is SQIVND in the germline V gene (reference sequence). The CDR3: CASSIQRGVDTQYF. The CDR3 bases are TGTGCCAGTAGTATCCAGCGGGGGGTAGATACGCAGTATTTT.

The chain joins TRBV27 to TRBJ2-1; D is ambiguous. Germline CDR1 is MNHEY and CDR2 is SMNVEV (reference sequence). V was cut by 8 bases and J by 9 bases, with 8 bases left in between. CDR3 length: 10 residues. The CDR3 region has the DNA TGTGCCAGCGGTTCTAGTGAGCAGTTCTTC. This translates into CASGSSEQFF.

CDR3 nucleotide sequence: TGTGCCAGCAGCTCGCTAGGCCCCTCCTACAATGAGCAGTTCTTC. Protein: CASSSLGPSYNEQFF. The V and J genes are TRBV7-9 and TRBJ2-1; D is undetermined. Germline V gene data show CDR1 as SEHNR and CDR2 as FQNEAQ (reference sequence). CDR3 length equals 15 residues. The V gene lost 4 bases and the J gene lost 0 bases, with 10 bases spanning the gap.

The CDR3: CASREWGQGSPLHF. For the CDR3, the DNA is TGTGCCAGCAGGGAATGGGGACAGGGTTCACCCCTCCACTTT. The J gene is TRBJ1-6, the V gene TRBV2; 9 nucleotides line up with TRBD1. The CDR3 is made up of 14 amino acids. The V gene end was trimmed by 6 bases and the J gene end by 9 bases; junction bases not matched to a gene: 6. Germline V gene data show CDR1 as SNHLY and CDR2 as FYNNEI.

The rearrangement uses TRBV29-1 and TRBJ2-3; 8 nucleotides match TRBD1. This CDR3 comprises 17 residues. Trimming took 4 bases from V and 3 from J; bases not matched to a gene: 15. Germline values: CDR1 SQVTM, CDR2 ANQGSEA. The CDR3 coding sequence is TGCAGCGTTGGGGGATTCTCGGGACAGGTGGGGACAGATACGCAGTATTTT. Translation: CSVGGFSGQVGTDTQYF.

This clone appeared a few times. The chain joins TRBV9 to TRBJ1-5, with a possible D match to TRBD1 (5 bases). This CDR3 has 17 residues. V lost 0 bases and J lost 7, with 20 bases in between. Germline V gene data show CDR1 as SGDLS and CDR2 as YYNGEE. DNA of the CDR3: TGTGCCAGCAGCGTAGCTACCCGGACACTTCGGCGGCAGCCCCAGCATTTT. Translated: CASSVATRTLRRQPQHF.

This clone showed up just a few times. V and J are TRBV7-2 and TRBJ1-2, with D possibly TRBD1 on 5 matching bases. CDR1 and CDR2 (germline): SGHTA, FQGNSA. This CDR3 has 14 residues. The V and J ends lost 2 bases and 7 bases respectively, with 14 bases between them. The CDR3 nucleotides are TGTGCCAGCAGCTTAATTCTGGGGAGGGGTGGCTACACCTTC. Its translation: CASSLILGRGGYTF.

This clone has more than one count but fewer than ten. The same CDR3 arises from other DNA sequences in this sample as well. The chain joins TRBV7-9 to TRBJ2-7, with a tentative D call TRBD1 (5 bases). The germline V gene encodes CDR1 SEHNR and CDR2 FQNEAQ (reference sequence). The ends were cut back, 4 bases at V and 4 bases at J, with 11 bases in the middle. The CDR3 is 13 residues long. The CDR3 coding sequence is TGTGCCAGCAGCTCACGTACAGGATACGAGCAGTACTTC. It specifies CASSSRTGYEQYF.

This clone was seen just once. The chain has TRBV7-9 and TRBJ2-3; maybe TRBD2 (6 bases). V lost 2 bases to trimming and J lost 8 bases, with 17 bases between them. In germline, CDR1 is SEHNR, CDR2 FQNEAQ (reference sequence). The CDR3 runs to 15 residues. The CDR3 bases are TGTGCCAGCAGCTTACTTAGCGGTGGTATTGGTACGCAGTATTTT. Amino acid sequence: CASSLLSGGIGTQYF.

The table lists this clone with a few counts. The V call is TRBV6-6, the J call TRBJ2-7, with TRBD2 matching 9 bases. CDR3 length equals 15 residues. Germline values: CDR1 MNHNY, CDR2 SVGAGI (reference sequence). Trimming took 4 bases from V and 5 from J; bases not matched to a gene: 9. CDR3 bases: TGTGCCAGCAGTTGGGGGGGTAGCGGGAGCCACGAGCAGTACTTC. Translation: CASSWGGSGSHEQYF.

The chain carries TRBV5-1 and TRBJ2-7, with 11 positions matching TRBD2. The CDR3 sequence is 15 residues long. The V gene's germline CDR1 is SGHRS and CDR2 YFSETQ. Trimming took 4 bases from V and 2 from J; bases not matched to a gene: 5. The CDR3 nucleotides are TGCGCCAGCAGCAAACTGACTAGCGGGGCCTACGAGCAGTACTTC. Encoded protein: CASSKLTSGAYEQYF.